A few counts support the clone carrying this T cell receptor (beta chain). The target antigen is unknown. TCRdb re-called the reads through MiXCR, storing one row per CDR3 protein. The sample records about 130,000 distinct CDR3 sequences, roughly a quarter being singletons. This sample was included in a study of T cell repertoires in cytomegalovirus infection. As for the study in general: An indication of both CMV infection and matching HLA type came from public TCR beta signatures.

The germline V gene has CDR1 SGDLS and CDR2 YYNGEE. CDR3 length: 11 amino acids. V lost 0 bases and J lost 9, with 4 bases in between. The sample taken for sequencing was PBMCs, sequenced either directly or after in vitro stimulation (not recorded which). The source is a human donor in good health (CMV status not recorded). Some clones in this sample may be carry-over from other donors' samples. V usage is TRBV9 and J usage is TRBJ1-5; D call uncertain. The CDR3 region is CASSVALPQHF. The CDR3 DNA sequence: TGTGCCAGCAGCGTAGCCCTGCCCCAGCATTTT.